This T cell receptor beta chain emerged from a study of early T cells in non-severe SARS-CoV-2 infection. The wider study: It was bulk RNA from unsorted whole blood that was sequenced, and the chains were unpaired.

To note about this clonotype: Its specificity is not known.

Individual cDNA molecules were tagged with unique molecular identifiers. In TCRdb, the 5' RACE reads were re-called with MiXCR into one record per CDR3 protein. Of about 28,000 distinct CDR3 sequences listed, under 5.5% are singletons. With 3 bases removed from V and 5 bases from J, the gap between germline ends came to 9 bases. The V gene's germline CDR1 is SGDLS and CDR2 YYNGEE. CDR3 length: 12 amino acids. The study's findings and limits: A preference for anti-spike CD8 responses marked VDJdb matching, which missed private and CD4 specificities.

The sequencing here drew on whole blood, taken at baseline. The clonotype was recovered from an adult who was a healthcare worker with PCR-confirmed SARS-CoV-2 infection or an uninfected control (not recorded which). The gene calls are TRBV9 and TRBJ2-7; D remains ambiguous. The CDR3 region is CASSGLADEQYF. CDR3 coding DNA: TGTGCCAGCAGCGGGCTTGCAGACGAGCAGTACTTC.